This TCR beta chain was sequenced for a study of blood T cells in healthy people across ages. Germline V gene sequence: CDR1 DFQATT, CDR2 SNEGSKA (reference sequence). The J segment lost 3 bases and the V segment lost 5 bases, leaving 5 bases of the junction unmatched. The CDR3 is 13 residues long. PCR was performed a second time for about 6 to 11 cycles using a sample-barcoded 5' primer and a J-beta primer mix. MiXCR was run by TCRdb on the 5' RACE reads, yielding one entry per CDR3 protein. In the table there are about a million distinct CDR3 sequences, around two fifths of which are singletons. Sequenced sample: blood. The TCR was taken from a man aged 18 to 29 in good health. The chain joins TRBV20-1 to TRBJ1-1; 8 bases agree with TRBD1. The CDR3: CSALTGADTEAFF. In nucleotides, the CDR3 is TGCAGTGCTCTGACAGGGGCCGACACTGAAGCTTTCTTT.